The rows below give T cell receptor beta chains drawn from one sample of a study of identical twins. TCRdb itself ran the 5' RACE reads through MiXCR, one entry per CDR3 protein. The data show roughly 770,000 distinct CDR3 sequences, roughly 18% seen once. The data were also submitted as part of a second study, on T cells expressing NK-cell markers.

Sequencing was performed on PBMCs. The receptors come from a woman under 30 in good health. CDR3s include the opening cysteine and the closing phenylalanine or tryptophan. D genes are given only for firm matches. Only part of the rows carry a size: once, few, many, or a class if the clone is expanded.

clone size	V gene	J gene	D gene	CDR3 protein	CDR3 DNA
few	TRBV27	TRBJ2-7	.	CASSLRGRHEQYF	TGTGCCAGCAGTTTGCGGGGGCGGCACGAGCAGTACTTC
few	TRBV5-6	TRBJ2-1	.	CASSTYYRGAYNEQFF	TGTGCCAGCAGCACCTACTATCGGGGGGCTTACAATGAGCAGTTCTTC
few	TRBV10-3	TRBJ2-5	.	CAISESSGKETQYF	TGTGCCATCAGTGAGTCTTCGGGAAAAGAGACCCAGTACTTC
.	TRBV29-1	TRBJ2-7	.	CSVALRGGPYEQYF	TGCAGCGTTGCCCTGCGCGGAGGACCGTACGAGCAGTACTTC
few	TRBV21-1	TRBJ2-1	.	CASSKGGIRRGNYNEQFF	TGTGCCAGCAGCAAAGGTGGAATTAGGCGGGGAAACTACAATGAGCAGTTCTTC
.	TRBV27	TRBJ1-1	.	CASSPRAGRAFF	TGTGCCAGCAGTCCTAGGGCGGGAAGAGCTTTCTTT
few	TRBV12-3/TRBV12-4	TRBJ2-1	.	CASSLARGPPVF	TGTGCCAGCAGTTTAGCCAGGGGACCCCCGGTCTTC
few	TRBV4-3	TRBJ2-3	TRBD2	CASSRVLAGGLTSSTDTQYF	TGCGCCAGCAGCCGAGTACTAGCGGGAGGCCTTACATCTAGCACAGATACGCAGTATTTT
.	TRBV30	TRBJ1-1	.	CACRAGPNTEAFF	TGTGCCTGCCGGGCGGGACCGAACACTGAAGCTTTCTTT
.	TRBV20-1	TRBJ2-7	TRBD2	CSATGTSGVSSYEQYF	TGCAGTGCCACAGGGACTAGCGGGGTTAGCTCCTACGAGCAGTACTTC
.	TRBV11-2	TRBJ2-3	.	CASRPSADTQYF	TGTGCCAGCAGACCTAGCGCAGATACGCAGTATTTT
.	TRBV5-1	TRBJ1-2	.	CASSFGQPSSSYGYTF	TGCGCCAGCAGCTTTGGCCAGCCGAGTTCATCCTATGGCTACACCTTC